This T cell receptor beta chain derives from a study of CD8 T cells in ankylosing spondylitis. V gave up 0 bases and J gave up 2 bases; unmatched junction bases: 5. This CDR3 region has 15 residues. CDR1 and CDR2 from the germline V gene are DFQATT and SNEGSKA (reference sequence). In the case of this clonotype: The antigen remains unidentified.

Whole-study results and caveats: Disease-associated clones were reportedly significantly overrepresented in matched ankylosing spondylitis synovial fluid. Made up of 7 to 9 highly homologous variants, a TCR beta motif appeared characteristic of ankylosing spondylitis blood.

MiXCR, applied by TCRdb to the 5' RACE reads, yields one record per CDR3 protein. The table includes hundreds of thousands of distinct CDR3 sequences, roughly 12% detected once. The specimen was blood, either unsorted or a sorted T cell fraction (not recorded which). This TCR derives from a male donor with ankylosing spondylitis. The genes are TRBV20-1 and TRBJ2-5; 8 bases fit TRBD1. Written as DNA, the CDR3 is TGCAGTGCTAGAGATCCCAGGGGGCAACAAGAGACCCAGTACTTC. This translates into CSARDPRGQQETQYF.